Listed below are T cell receptor beta chains from one sample, sequenced in a study of control samples from healthy donors and cancer patients. Profiled with immunoSEQ multiplex PCR; TCRdb holds only in-frame clones, not every one. The sample contains approximately 100,000 clones, roughly 89% of which appear only once. The sequenced sample was blood. All receptors come from a man under 40 in good health. Both conserved end residues are part of each CDR3. A D gene is named only where the DNA matches it firmly. A row's size may be missing; if present it is once, few, many or a size class.

V: TRBV5-4; D: TRBD2; size: NA; J: TRBJ2-3; CDR3: CASSPGGGRGTDTQYF; DNA: TGTGCCAGCAGCCCGGGCGGGGGGCGCGGCACAGATACGCAGTATTTT
V: TRBV6-6; D: TRBD2; size: NA; J: TRBJ2-7; CDR3: CASTISGSTYEQYF; DNA: TGTGCCAGCACCATTAGCGGGAGTACTTACGAGCAGTACTTC
V: TRBV27; D: NA; size: NA; J: TRBJ1-6; CDR3: CASSDWNSPLHF; DNA: TGTGCCAGCAGTGACTGGAATTCACCCCTCCACTTT
V: TRBV2; D: NA; size: NA; J: TRBJ1-1; CDR3: CASSERGMGRNTEAFF; DNA: TGTGCCAGCAGTGAAAGGGGAATGGGCAGGAACACTGAAGCTTTCTTT
V: TRBV4-1; D: NA; size: NA; J: TRBJ2-7; CDR3: CASSQASGGAAYEQYF; DNA: TGCGCCAGCAGCCAAGCATCCGGGGGCGCAGCCTACGAGCAGTACTTC
V: TRBV19; D: NA; size: NA; J: TRBJ2-3; CDR3: CASTTSGWDTDTQYF; DNA: TGTGCCAGTACCACTTCGGGGTGGGACACAGATACGCAGTATTTT
V: TRBV3-1/TRBV3-2; D: NA; size: NA; J: TRBJ2-3; CDR3: CASSRLYTDTQYF; DNA: TGTGCCAGCAGCCGACTTTACACAGATACGCAGTATTTT
V: TRBV6-1; D: NA; size: NA; J: TRBJ1-6; CDR3: CASSEGRARRTNSPLHF; DNA: TGTGCCAGCAGTGAAGGGAGAGCCCGACGGACAAATTCACCCCTCCACTTT
V: TRBV15; D: NA; size: NA; J: TRBJ2-3; CDR3: CATSIAADTQYF; DNA: TGTGCCACCAGCATAGCGGCAGATACGCAGTATTTT
V: TRBV7-2; D: TRBD2; size: NA; J: TRBJ2-3; CDR3: CASTRTPRASGLTDTQYF; DNA: TGTGCCAGCACCCGAACCCCCCGGGCTAGCGGACTCACAGATACGCAGTATTTT
V: TRBV24-1; D: TRBD2; size: NA; J: TRBJ2-1; CDR3: CATSVGQASGRIGNEQFF; DNA: TGTGCCACCAGTGTTGGGCAGGCTAGCGGGAGAATAGGCAATGAGCAGTTCTTC
V: TRBV5-6; D: TRBD2; size: NA; J: TRBJ2-5; CDR3: CASVFGRQETQYF; DNA: TGTGCCAGCGTCTTCGGGAGGCAAGAGACCCAGTACTTC
V: TRBV12-5; D: TRBD2; size: NA; J: TRBJ2-4; CDR3: CASGLVPAGRAKNIQYF; DNA: TGTGCTAGTGGTTTGGTTCCCGCCGGGAGGGCCAAAAACATTCAGTACTTC
V: TRBV4-3; D: NA; size: NA; J: TRBJ2-3; CDR3: CASSQEEWLGGTDTQYF; DNA: TGCGCCAGCAGCCAAGAGGAGTGGCTAGGCGGGACAGATACGCAGTATTTT
V: TRBV6-2/TRBV6-3; D: TRBD2; size: NA; J: TRBJ2-3; CDR3: CASSYLAGAGGLFTDTQYF; DNA: TGTGCCAGCAGTTACCTGGCGGGGGCGGGAGGACTTTTCACAGATACGCAGTATTTT
V: TRBV6-5; D: NA; size: NA; J: TRBJ1-2; CDR3: CASRASWSPVGYTF; DNA: TGTGCCAGCAGAGCCTCTTGGAGCCCTGTTGGCTACACCTTC
V: TRBV7-9; D: NA; size: NA; J: TRBJ2-5; CDR3: CASSLRGGETQYF; DNA: TGTGCCAGTAGCCTTAGGGGCGGGGAGACCCAGTACTTC
V: TRBV3-1/TRBV3-2; D: TRBD1; size: NA; J: TRBJ2-1; CDR3: CASSQLGTEFNEQFF; DNA: TGTGCCAGCAGCCAACTCGGGACAGAGTTTAATGAGCAGTTCTTC
V: TRBV7-2; D: NA; size: NA; J: TRBJ2-1; CDR3: CASRRGGYNEQFF; DNA: TGTGCCAGCAGGAGAGGGGGATACAATGAGCAGTTCTTC
V: TRBV19; D: TRBD2; size: NA; J: TRBJ2-3; CDR3: CASRRGLSGGTQYF; DNA: TGTGCCAGCAGACGGGGCCTCTCGGGGGGTACGCAGTATTTT
V: TRBV14; D: TRBD1; size: NA; J: TRBJ1-1; CDR3: CASSQSTGVNEAFF; DNA: TGTGCCAGCAGCCAATCGACAGGGGTTAATGAAGCTTTCTTT
V: TRBV18; D: NA; size: once; J: TRBJ1-2; CDR3: CASSPQADNYGYTF; DNA: TGTGCCAGCTCACCACAGGCGGACAACTATGGCTACACCTTC
V: TRBV6-4; D: NA; size: NA; J: TRBJ2-7; CDR3: CASSAGPTYEQYF; DNA: TGTGCCAGCAGCGCGGGCCCCACCTACGAGCAGTACTTC
V: TRBV29-1; D: TRBD1; size: NA; J: TRBJ1-5; CDR3: CSVGQGSNQPQHF; DNA: TGCAGCGTTGGACAGGGAAGCAATCAGCCCCAGCATTTT
V: TRBV6-6; D: TRBD1; size: NA; J: TRBJ1-4; CDR3: CASSSRTGQGKLFF; DNA: TGTGCCAGCAGTTCTCGCACGGGACAGGGAAAACTGTTTTTT
V: TRBV3-1/TRBV3-2; D: NA; size: NA; J: TRBJ1-1; CDR3: CASSQGELNTEAFF; DNA: TGTGCCAGCAGCCAAGGAGAATTGAACACTGAAGCTTTCTTT
V: TRBV3-1/TRBV3-2; D: TRBD1; size: NA; J: TRBJ1-3; CDR3: CASSPEGAYGNTIYF; DNA: TGTGCCAGCAGCCCTGAGGGGGCTTATGGAAACACCATATATTTT
V: TRBV29-1; D: NA; size: NA; J: TRBJ1-6; CDR3: CSVREAGNSPLHF; DNA: TGCAGCGTGCGGGAGGCTGGTAATTCACCCCTCCACTTT
V: TRBV6-2/TRBV6-3; D: NA; size: NA; J: TRBJ1-2; CDR3: CASSQNDGLYGYTF; DNA: TGTGCCAGCAGTCAAAACGACGGGCTCTATGGCTACACCTTC
V: TRBV12-3/TRBV12-4; D: NA; size: NA; J: TRBJ1-5; CDR3: CASTRPGQPQHF; DNA: TGTGCCAGCACCCGTCCGGGACAGCCCCAGCATTTT
V: TRBV23-1; D: NA; size: NA; J: TRBJ1-5; CDR3: CASSQDTQGPQPGQPQHF; DNA: TGCGCCAGCAGTCAAGATACGCAGGGGCCGCAGCCGGGTCAGCCCCAGCATTTT
V: TRBV24-1; D: NA; size: NA; J: TRBJ2-1; CDR3: CATSAPPSDEQFF; DNA: TGTGCCACCAGTGCCCCCCCTAGTGATGAGCAGTTCTTC